Following are 20 T cell receptor beta chains from one sample sequenced in a study of human T cells and chemical hapten exposure. Stated time point: pre-sensitization, week 0. The treatment denotes: therapeutic diphenylcyclopropenone sensitization with weekly scalp DPC. TCRdb reprocessed the RACE reads via MiXCR and lists one record per CDR3 protein. The sample lists some 300,000 distinct CDR3 sequences, around 5.5% seen once, with under 9.5% in the top ten. This sample comprised whole blood, obtained in connection with sensitization to the hapten diphenylcyclopropenone (DPC). The receptors were gathered from a woman between 18 and 30 years old with alopecia areata. Some clones in this sample may be carry-over from other donors' samples.

This clonotype showed up just a few times. The chain couples TRBV20-1 to TRBJ2-3; tentative D call: TRBD1 (5 bases). The ends were cut back, 5 bases at V and 6 bases at J, with 15 bases in the middle. The CDR3 consists of 13 residues. The V gene's germline CDR1 is DFQATT and CDR2 SNEGSKA (reference sequence). The CDR3 DNA is TGCAGTGCTGAAGGGGTGGAAGCGGATACGCAGTATTTT. It translates to CSAEGVEADTQYF.

This clonotype was detected only a few times. The J gene is TRBJ2-5, the V gene TRBV12-3 or TRBV12-4; no definite D call. Trimming shortened V by 5 bases and J by 4 bases, and 8 bases separated the two germline ends. CDR3 length: 12 residues. The DNA for the CDR3 is TGTGCCAGCAGTGGGTCGGGAGAGACCCAGTACTTC. Residues: CASSGSGETQYF.

At least ten counts were recorded for this clonotype. The chain uses TRBV6-5 and TRBJ2-2, with a possible D match to TRBD1 (5 bases). The CDR3 is 13 residues long. CDR1 is MNHEY and CDR2 is SVGAGI in the germline V gene. Trimming left V 9 bases short and J 3 bases short, with 11 bases between. The DNA for the CDR3 is TGTGCCAGTTTTAAAGGGGACACCGGGGAGCTGTTTTTT. Its protein is CASFKGDTGELFF.

To note about this clonotype: This may stem from a read error, because a much larger clone lies one nucleotide away. The chain recombines TRBV7-8 with TRBJ2-2; D possibly corresponds to TRBD2 (6 bases). This CDR3 has 16 amino acids. Between the trimmed V and J ends, which lost 1 base and 6 bases, there was a span of 15 bases. Germline lookup yields CDR1 SGHVS and CDR2 FQNEAQ. The DNA for the CDR3 is TGTGCCAGCAGCTTAGTCAAGGGGAGGCTACCCGGGGAGCTGTTTTTT. Its protein product is CASSLVKGRLPGELFF.

This clonotype came up a few times. The rearrangement uses TRBV6-6 and TRBJ2-3, with D possibly TRBD2 on 5 matching bases. Germline V lookup: CDR1 MNHNY, CDR2 SVGAGI (reference sequence). The CDR3 runs 14 residues. V was pared by 7 bases and J by 0 bases, with 11 bases between. The CDR3 DNA follows: TGTGCCAGCAAAAGCGGACCTAGCACAGATACGCAGTATTTT. Translation gives CASKSGPSTDTQYF.

In this sample, this clonotype turned up a few times. CDR3 nucleotides: TGTGCCAGCAGCCCGGGACAGGGAATCCCAAATAACTATGGCTACACCTTC. Protein sequence: CASSPGQGIPNNYGYTF. The V call is TRBV5-4, the J call TRBJ1-2, with 9 bases matching TRBD1. After removal of 4 bases from V and 1 base from J, the junction contained 11 bases not matched to a gene. The germline CDR1 and CDR2 sequences are SGHNT and YYREEE (reference sequence). The CDR3 sequence is 17 residues long.

This chain uses TRBV7-9 with TRBJ1-2; 7 positions agree with TRBD1. V lost 4 bases, J lost 3 bases, and 11 bases stayed unmatched. This CDR3 is built from 16 residues. Germline V gene lookup returns CDR1 SEHNR and CDR2 FQNEAQ (reference sequence). The CDR3 sequence is CASSYPPLGQDYGYTF. In DNA, the CDR3 is TGTGCCAGCAGCTACCCGCCGTTAGGACAGGACTATGGCTACACCTTC.

This clonotype was detected only a few times. The chain uses TRBV28 and TRBJ1-2; 7 bases are a match to TRBD1. V lost 5 bases, J lost 4 bases, and 4 bases stayed unmatched. Germline lookup yields CDR1 MDHEN and CDR2 SYDVKM. CDR3 length: 13 amino acids. CDR3 sequence: CASSVGGGYGYTF. CDR3 sequence (DNA): TGTGCCAGCAGTGTAGGGGGCGGCTATGGCTACACCTTC.

This sequence joins TRBV5-6 and TRBJ1-4, with no clear D. Looked up from germline, CDR1 is SGHDT and CDR2 is YYEEEE. V was trimmed by 4 bases and J by 0 bases, leaving 10 bases between them. The CDR3 is 15 residues long. In nucleotides, the CDR3 is TGTGCCAGCAGCAGGCGGGCGGCAACTAATGAAAAACTGTTTTTT. Its protein is CASSRRAATNEKLFF.

The rearrangement uses TRBV3-1 and TRBJ1-4; no reliable D call. Trimming took off 3 bases at V and 6 bases at J, with 5 bases between the two ends. The CDR3 length is 12 residues. Germline loops: CDR1 LGHDT, CDR2 YNNKEL (reference sequence). The CDR3 loop reads CASSHPDEKLFF. As DNA, the CDR3 is TGTGCCAGCAGCCATCCTGATGAAAAACTGTTTTTT.

This clonotype occurred many times. The J gene is TRBJ2-3, the V gene TRBV25-1; D ambiguous. The CDR3 length is 15 residues. Trimming removed 5 bases at V and 8 bases at J, with 20 bases between. Germline V lookup: CDR1 MGHDK, CDR2 SYGVNS. This CDR3 reads CASSPPPTGLGTQYF. CDR3 sequence (DNA): TGTGCCAGCAGTCCCCCACCGACTGGCCTCGGTACGCAGTATTTT. Using reference TRBV25-1 and TRBJ2-3 for the parts outside the CDR3, the full variable domain is EADIYQTPRYLVIGTGKKITLECSQTMGHDKMYWYQQDPGMELHLIHYSYGVNSTEKGDLSSESTVSRIRTEHFPLTLESARPSHTSQYLCASSPPPTGLGTQYFGPGTRLTVL.

This clonotype was seen just once. A single base separates this from a much larger clone, so it may be a read error. J is TRBJ2-7 and V is TRBV20-1; D is uncertain. The CDR3 has 14 residues. From germline, CDR1 is DFQATT and CDR2 SNEGSKA (reference sequence). The V gene lost 6 bases and the J gene lost 7 bases, with 22 bases spanning the gap. CDR3 residues: CSATSETSILEQYF. Here the CDR3 DNA reads TGCAGTGCCACGAGCGAGACATCGATACTAGAGCAGTACTTC.

This clonotype has a count of ten or more. The chain couples TRBV29-1 to TRBJ2-3; D is possibly TRBD1 (6 bases). In germline, CDR1 is SQVTM, CDR2 ANQGSEA. This CDR3 comprises 12 residues. V shed 2 bases and J shed 3 bases, with 6 bases lying between them. The CDR3 DNA sequence: TGCAGCGTTGAAAGGGGGACAGATACGCAGTATTTT. This sequence encodes CSVERGTDTQYF.

This clonotype was observed many times. The chain recombines TRBV6-5 with TRBJ2-6, with D uncertain. Trimming removed 2 bases from V and 2 bases from J, with 10 bases in between. Germline CDR1 and CDR2: MNHEY and SVGAGI. The CDR3 consists of 16 residues. DNA for the CDR3: TGTGCCAGCAGTTACCTAGTCAAACCTGGGGCCAACGTCCTGACTTTC. This encodes CASSYLVKPGANVLTF.

The chain links TRBV29-1 to TRBJ1-2; 8 bases agree with TRBD1. With 1 base clipped from V and 1 base from J, the junction kept 20 bases outside the gene matches. The CDR3 is 20 amino acids. Germline V gene lookup returns CDR1 SQVTM and CDR2 ANQGSEA. This CDR3 is CSVEGTTTRDRKTHNYGYTF. CDR3 DNA sequence: TGCAGCGTTGAAGGTACCACTACCCGGGACAGGAAGACCCATAACTATGGCTACACCTTC. The whole variable domain, remainder taken from reference TRBV29-1 and TRBJ1-2, is SAVISQKPSRDICQRGTSLTIQCQVDSQVTMMFWYRQQPGQSLTLIATANQGSEATYESGFVIDKFPISRPNLTFSTLTVSNMSPEDSSIYLCSVEGTTTRDRKTHNYGYTFGSGTRLTVV.

The chain has TRBV28 and TRBJ1-6; D is undetermined. With 3 bases removed from V and 9 bases from J, the gap between germline ends came to 12 bases. The CDR3 length is 14 residues. The germline gives CDR1 MDHEN, CDR2 SYDVKM. The CDR3 DNA reads as TGTGCCAGCAGTTTCAGCGGAGAGGTTTCACCCCTCCACTTT. Protein: CASSFSGEVSPLHF.

The rearrangement joins TRBV5-1 to TRBJ2-3; D remains unclear. CDR3 length: 13 residues. Germline CDR1 SGHRS, CDR2 YFSETQ. Trimming pared 0 bases from V and 6 bases from J, leaving 8 bases between. CDR3 amino acids: CASSLASFDTQYF. Here the CDR3 DNA reads TGCGCCAGCAGCTTGGCCAGTTTTGATACGCAGTATTTT.

This clonotype occurred a few times. CDR3 amino acids: CASRSGGAQTEAFF. The CDR3 nucleotides are TGTGCCAGCAGATCAGGAGGGGCGCAGACTGAAGCTTTCTTT. The gene calls are TRBV11-3 and TRBJ1-1, with a weak D call TRBD1 (5 bases). Germline V gives CDR1 SGHNT, CDR2 YENEEA. With 6 bases removed from V and 5 bases from J, the gap between germline ends came to 16 bases. CDR3 length: 14 residues.

This clonotype was counted at least ten times. The CDR3 spells CASSSRAPDTEAFF. CDR3 nucleotide sequence: TGTGCCAGCAGCTCCAGAGCCCCGGACACTGAAGCTTTCTTT. V is TRBV7-9 and J is TRBJ1-1; D gene unclear. The CDR3 extends over 14 amino acids. The germline V and J ends were trimmed by 4 bases and 3 bases, with 12 bases remaining between them. Germline V CDR1 and CDR2: SEHNR, FQNEAQ (reference sequence).

This clonotype was seen many times. V gene TRBV3-1 combines with J gene TRBJ1-2; TRBD1 is a possible D gene (5 bases). Trimming removed 3 bases at V and 6 bases at J, with 11 bases between. CDR3 length equals 13 residues. Germline values: CDR1 LGHDT, CDR2 YNNKEL (reference sequence). Here the CDR3 reads CASSQWQGDGYTF. The CDR3 nucleotides are TGTGCCAGCAGCCAGTGGCAGGGCGATGGCTACACCTTC.